A selection of T cell receptor beta chains follows, all from one sample in a study of T cells in Graves' hyperthyroidism and ophthalmopathy. TCRdb itself ran the multiplex PCR reads through MiXCR, one entry per CDR3 protein. The sample holds approximately 410,000 distinct CDR3 sequences, roughly 15% seen once. Source material: blood. These receptor sequences come from a young woman with Graves' hyperthyroidism. Each CDR3 is given with its conserved first and last residue. The order of the fields is V gene, D gene, J gene, clone size, CDR3 DNA, CDR3 protein. A D gene is named only where the DNA matches it firmly. Not every row has a clone size; where given, it reads once, few, many or a size class.

TRBV27	TRBD2	TRBJ2-1	many	TGTGCCAGCAGTTTATTCGGCCTAGCGGGAGCGAGCCGCATTGCGGATGAGCAGTTCTTC	CASSLFGLAGASRIADEQFF
TRBV24-1	TRBD2	TRBJ2-3	.	TGTGCCACCAGTGACCGTCACTCACTAGCGGGAAACACAGATACGCAGTATTTT	CATSDRHSLAGNTDTQYF
TRBV19	TRBD1	TRBJ2-7	few	TGTGCCAGCGGACAGGGCCACTACTACGAGCAGTACTTC	CASGQGHYYEQYF
TRBV30	.	TRBJ1-1	many	TGTGCCTGGGACACAGGGACAATGAACACTGAAGCTTTCTTT	CAWDTGTMNTEAFF
TRBV6-2/TRBV6-3	TRBD1	TRBJ2-7	many	TGTGCCAGCAGTTATGGGACAGGGGGGTACGAGCAGTACTTC	CASSYGTGGYEQYF
TRBV28	.	TRBJ1-5	many	TGTGCCAGCAGTTTCGAGGTCTCCAATCAGCCCCAGCATTTT	CASSFEVSNQPQHF
TRBV19	.	TRBJ1-5	few	TGTGCCAGTAGTATAGGCTGGAAGGGATTTGTTCAGCCCCAGCATTTT	CASSIGWKGFVQPQHF
TRBV20-1	TRBD2	TRBJ2-1	.	TGCAGTGCCCCCCCCGGGACTAGCGGGAGGAATGAGCAGTTCTTC	CSAPPGTSGRNEQFF
TRBV5-1	.	TRBJ2-5	few	TGCGCCAGCAGCTTGTCAGGGCGGCAGACCCAGTACTTC	CASSLSGRQTQYF
TRBV6-5	TRBD2	TRBJ2-1	many	TGTGCCAGCAGTTACTCGACTGCGGGAGACCGGTTAAATGAGCAGTTCTTC	CASSYSTAGDRLNEQFF
TRBV5-1	.	TRBJ1-5	few	TGCGCCAGCAGCTTGAATTGGGGGAGCAATCAGCCCCAGCATTTT	CASSLNWGSNQPQHF
TRBV9	TRBD1	TRBJ2-3	few	TGTGCCAGCAGCTCCCGGACAGGTTCAGATACGCAGTATTTT	CASSSRTGSDTQYF
TRBV30	.	TRBJ1-1	many	TGTGCCTGGGGGGGATTGGTGGCTTTCTTT	CAWGGLVAFF
TRBV7-9	TRBD2	TRBJ2-1	many	TGTGCCAGCAGCTTAAGTACAGGTATTCCGGGAGGGCCAAATTACAATGAGCAGTTCTTC	CASSLSTGIPGGPNYNEQFF
TRBV28	.	TRBJ1-1	many	TGTGCCAGCAGCCTTACCTACGGGGGGGAAGCTTTCTTT	CASSLTYGGEAFF
TRBV13	.	TRBJ2-2	few	TGTGCCAGCAGCACCGACAGGAACATCGGGGAGCTGTTTTTT	CASSTDRNIGELFF
TRBV27	.	TRBJ1-1	many	TGTGCCAGCAGTTCCATCGAGTCGAACACTGAAGCTTTCTTT	CASSSIESNTEAFF
TRBV29-1	.	TRBJ2-3	.	TGCAGCGTCAAGAGATCCCCCACAGATACGCAGTATTTT	CSVKRSPTDTQYF
TRBV28	TRBD2	TRBJ2-1	many	TGTGCCAGCAGTTTAGGGGGTAGCGGGGGTTACAATGAGCAGTTCTTC	CASSLGGSGGYNEQFF
TRBV20-1	.	TRBJ2-5	many	TGCAGTGCTAGGGGAGGTGGTCCTCAAGAGACCCAGTACTTC	CSARGGGPQETQYF
TRBV10-2	TRBD2	TRBJ2-5	many	TGCGCCAGCAGTAACCCCACAGGACTAGCGGACTCAAGGGAGACCCAGTACTTC	CASSNPTGLADSRETQYF
TRBV2	TRBD1	TRBJ2-7	.	TGTGCCAGCATTGGGACAGGGGACTACGAGCAGTACTTC	CASIGTGDYEQYF
TRBV27	.	TRBJ2-7	many	TGTGCCAGCAGTTTTATTCAGGCGGCAGGGCCCTACGAGCAGTACTTC	CASSFIQAAGPYEQYF
TRBV4-1	TRBD1	TRBJ1-1	few	TGCGCCAGCAGCTACCGGGACAGTCGAGGGGACACTGAAGCTTTCTTT	CASSYRDSRGDTEAFF
TRBV7-9	.	TRBJ2-1	many	TGTGCCAGCGACACAACGGTGAGCTCCTACAATGAGCAGTTCTTC	CASDTTVSSYNEQFF
TRBV28	TRBD2	TRBJ2-1	many	TGTGCCAGCAGTTTTCCGACTAGCGGGGTCGGCTCCTACAATGAGCAGTTCTTC	CASSFPTSGVGSYNEQFF
TRBV12-3/TRBV12-4	TRBD1	TRBJ1-2	many	TGTGCCAGCAGGGGGGACAGGGTTAACTATGGCTACACCTTC	CASRGDRVNYGYTF
TRBV7-9	TRBD2	TRBJ2-3	many	TGTGCCAGCAGCCCTGCACGCGGGAGGCCCACAGATACGCAGTATTTT	CASSPARGRPTDTQYF
TRBV29-1	TRBD1	TRBJ1-1	many	TGCAGCGTTGCGGGACAGCAGAACACTGAAGCTTTCTTT	CSVAGQQNTEAFF
TRBV28	.	TRBJ1-5	many	TGTGCCAGCAGGGACCGGGCCCTCTTGAGGAATCAGCCCCAGCATTTT	CASRDRALLRNQPQHF
TRBV27	.	TRBJ1-1	.	TGTGCCACCCGGAATAGGGCGTACACTGAAGCTTTCTTT	CATRNRAYTEAFF
TRBV27	.	TRBJ1-3	.	TGTGCCAGCAGTTTCCAAAGGGGGTTCGGAAACACCATATATTTT	CASSFQRGFGNTIYF
TRBV12-3/TRBV12-4	.	TRBJ1-5	many	TGTGCCAGCAGTACGGGAGGTAATAGCAATCAGCCCCAGCATTTT	CASSTGGNSNQPQHF
TRBV27	.	TRBJ2-3	many	TGTGCCAGCAGCTTAATCCAGGGGCCCACAGATACGCAGTATTTT	CASSLIQGPTDTQYF
TRBV6-2/TRBV6-3	.	TRBJ1-5	.	TGTGCCAGCAGTTACCCCGACAGAAATCAGCCCCAGCATTTT	CASSYPDRNQPQHF
TRBV7-9	TRBD2	TRBJ2-5	few	TGTGCCAGCAGCTTCCCCTCTAGCGGGGACTTATCCCAAGAGACCCAGTACTTC	CASSFPSSGDLSQETQYF
TRBV28	.	TRBJ1-2	many	TGTGCCAGCAGTTTTTCCTGGGGCAAGAACTATGGCTACACCTTC	CASSFSWGKNYGYTF
TRBV14	.	TRBJ1-2	few	TGTGCCAGCAGCCCACGAACAGATCCCTATGGCTACACCTTC	CASSPRTDPYGYTF
TRBV28	.	TRBJ2-7	many	TGTGCCAGCAGTTTAAGGGGACCCTCCTACGAGCAGTACTTC	CASSLRGPSYEQYF
TRBV27	.	TRBJ1-2	many	TGTGCCAGCAGTCCACAGGGAAAGGGCTACACCTTC	CASSPQGKGYTF
TRBV20-1	TRBD2	TRBJ2-7	many	TGCAGTGCGGAGCGGGACTCGACCTACGAGCAGTACTTC	CSAERDSTYEQYF
TRBV11-2	.	TRBJ2-3	.	TGTGCCAGCAGCTTCTCCGGAGGGCAGTATTTT	CASSFSGGQYF
TRBV25-1	.	TRBJ2-2	few	TGTGCCAGCAGTGAATCGCGACAGCTACCGAACACCGGGGAGCTGTTTTTT	CASSESRQLPNTGELFF
TRBV28	.	TRBJ1-2	many	TGTGCCAGCAGTTACCTATATGGCTACACCTTC	CASSYLYGYTF
TRBV5-1	.	TRBJ2-7	many	TGCGCCAGCAGCTTGGCCCCGGACTCCGGGGGCTACGAGCAGTACTTC	CASSLAPDSGGYEQYF